The clone carrying this T cell receptor (beta chain) has only one observation. Here immunoSEQ multiplex PCR was the method, and the copy in TCRdb shows in-frame clones only, minus some. The sample gives 75,000 to 95,000 clones, over 85% of which show up once; 2.8% is in the top ten. This entry comes from a study of T cell responses to AZD1222 COVID-19 vaccine. From germline, CDR1 is SGHRS and CDR2 YFSETQ. The CDR3 contains 14 residues. The V gene end was trimmed by 6 bases and the J gene end by 7 bases; junction bases not matched to a gene: 7. This sequence joins TRBV5-1 and TRBJ2-2; 9 bases align to TRBD1. The TCR comes from an adult in good health. Material: peripheral blood, obtained on day 0 of MenACWY control vaccination. The CDR3 region has the DNA TGCGCCAGCAACGGACAGGGGTCGTTCGGGGAGCTGTTTTTT. The encoded protein is CASNGQGSFGELFF.